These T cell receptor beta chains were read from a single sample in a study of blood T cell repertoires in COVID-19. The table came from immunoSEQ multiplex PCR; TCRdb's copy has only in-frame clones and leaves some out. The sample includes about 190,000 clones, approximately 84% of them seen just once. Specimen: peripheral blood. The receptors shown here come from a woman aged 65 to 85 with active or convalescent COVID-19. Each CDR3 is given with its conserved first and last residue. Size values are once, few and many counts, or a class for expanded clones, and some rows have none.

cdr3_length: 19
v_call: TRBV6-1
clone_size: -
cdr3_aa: CASSEGTGGLAGEEETQYF

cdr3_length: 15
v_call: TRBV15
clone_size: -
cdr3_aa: CATSPTLSSYNEQFF

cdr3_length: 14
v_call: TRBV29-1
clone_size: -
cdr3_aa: CSVAESRGGNEQFF

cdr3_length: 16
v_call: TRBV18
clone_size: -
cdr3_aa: CASSRRGERVNTEAFF

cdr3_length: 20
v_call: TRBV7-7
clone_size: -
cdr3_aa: CASSPVLGQGWPRVRNEQFF

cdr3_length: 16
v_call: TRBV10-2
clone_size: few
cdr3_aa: CASSESQLAETYEQYF

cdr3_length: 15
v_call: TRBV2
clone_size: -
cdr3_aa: CASSVRTGGEAEAFF

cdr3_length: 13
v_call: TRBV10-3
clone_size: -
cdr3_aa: CAISPGSGNTIYF

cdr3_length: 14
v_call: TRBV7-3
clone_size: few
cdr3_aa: CASSLRPRDGLAFF

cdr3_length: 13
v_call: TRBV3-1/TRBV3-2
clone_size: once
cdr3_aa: CASSQTRQGEQFF

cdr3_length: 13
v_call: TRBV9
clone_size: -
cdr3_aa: CASSGGVNYGYTF

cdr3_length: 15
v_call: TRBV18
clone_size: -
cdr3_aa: CASSPQTGRTGELFF

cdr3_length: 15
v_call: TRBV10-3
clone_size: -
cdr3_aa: CAISDPPGTGNTIYF

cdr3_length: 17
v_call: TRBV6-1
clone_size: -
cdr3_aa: CASSEAQTQGLADTQYF

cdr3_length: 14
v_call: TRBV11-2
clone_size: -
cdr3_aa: CASSRTGGNSPLHF

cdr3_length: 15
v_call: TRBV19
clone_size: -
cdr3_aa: CASSETGTLADEQFF

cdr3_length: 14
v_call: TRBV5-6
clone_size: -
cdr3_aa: CASSLWGRNEKLFF

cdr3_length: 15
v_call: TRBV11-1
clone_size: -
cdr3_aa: CASSLVQGANTEAFF

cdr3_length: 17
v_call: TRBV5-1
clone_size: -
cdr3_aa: CASSRGLAGGSAYEQYF

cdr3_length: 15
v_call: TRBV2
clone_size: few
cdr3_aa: CASSRLRDRVYGYTF

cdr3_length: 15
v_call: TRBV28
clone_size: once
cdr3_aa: CASGQTSGAYGTQYF

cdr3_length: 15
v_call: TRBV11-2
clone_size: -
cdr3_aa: CASSLITGHTGELFF

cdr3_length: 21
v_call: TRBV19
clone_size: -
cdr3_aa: CASKMRTSGRAVPGNTGELFF

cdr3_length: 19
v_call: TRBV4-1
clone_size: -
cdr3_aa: CASSQDRLRGAAGAYEQYF

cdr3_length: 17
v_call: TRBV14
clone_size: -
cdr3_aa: CASSQDVGGSSYNEQFF

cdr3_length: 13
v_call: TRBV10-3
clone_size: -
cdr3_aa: CAISEGDYYEQYF

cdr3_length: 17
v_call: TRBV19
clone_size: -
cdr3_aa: CASSKKLAGGATGELFF

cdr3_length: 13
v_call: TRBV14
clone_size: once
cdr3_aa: CASSLSLQETQYF

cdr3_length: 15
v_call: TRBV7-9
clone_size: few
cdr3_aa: CASSLGTRDNQPQHF

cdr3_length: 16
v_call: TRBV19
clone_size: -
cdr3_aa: CASSIEQGSSYNEQFF

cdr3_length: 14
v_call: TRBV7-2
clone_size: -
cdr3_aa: CASSLTGLGSPLHF

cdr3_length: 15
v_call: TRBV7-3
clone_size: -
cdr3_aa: CASSLRGGNTGELFF

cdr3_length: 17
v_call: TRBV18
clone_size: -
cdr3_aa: CASSPVSHTSGTNEQYF

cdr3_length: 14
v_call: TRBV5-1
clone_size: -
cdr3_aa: CASSLTSGYYEQYF

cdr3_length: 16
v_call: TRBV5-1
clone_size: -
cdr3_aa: CASSPTVGQGVGEQFF

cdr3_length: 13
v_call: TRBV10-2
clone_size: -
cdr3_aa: CASTKIGTGELFF

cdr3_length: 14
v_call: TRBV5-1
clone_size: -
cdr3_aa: CASSSSEPPYEQYF

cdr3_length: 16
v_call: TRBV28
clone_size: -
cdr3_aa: CASSPSTSGRLYEQYF

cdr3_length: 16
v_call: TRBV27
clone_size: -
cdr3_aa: CASSPIGTGSLYEQYF

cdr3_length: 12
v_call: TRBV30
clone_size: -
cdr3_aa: CAWRRVVTEAFF